The clone carrying this TCR beta chain came up a few times. Its antigen is not known. The V gene lost 0 bases and the J gene lost 5 bases, with 13 bases spanning the gap. CDR1 is SEHNR and CDR2 is FQNEAQ in the germline V gene (reference sequence). The length of the CDR3 is 15 residues. This sample was included in a study of blood T cells in healthy people across ages. Study-wide findings and caveats: Aged donors had fewer naive CD4+ cells and lower diversity than long-lived donors.

It was with a sample-barcoded 5' primer and a J-beta primer mix that a second PCR of roughly 6 to 12 cycles was run. A template-switch adaptor with 12 random nucleotides tagged each cDNA molecule. Using its own MiXCR run on the 5' RACE reads, TCRdb lists one record per CDR3 protein. Of about 1,500,000 distinct CDR3 sequences listed, 28% are singletons. The receptor's source is a woman aged 25 to 39 in good health. This sequence joins TRBV7-9 and TRBJ2-5; no clear D. Sequenced: blood. DNA for the CDR3: TGTGCCAGCAGCTTAGCGTCGACTGATCGGGAGACCCAGTACTTC. It codes for CASSLASTDRETQYF.